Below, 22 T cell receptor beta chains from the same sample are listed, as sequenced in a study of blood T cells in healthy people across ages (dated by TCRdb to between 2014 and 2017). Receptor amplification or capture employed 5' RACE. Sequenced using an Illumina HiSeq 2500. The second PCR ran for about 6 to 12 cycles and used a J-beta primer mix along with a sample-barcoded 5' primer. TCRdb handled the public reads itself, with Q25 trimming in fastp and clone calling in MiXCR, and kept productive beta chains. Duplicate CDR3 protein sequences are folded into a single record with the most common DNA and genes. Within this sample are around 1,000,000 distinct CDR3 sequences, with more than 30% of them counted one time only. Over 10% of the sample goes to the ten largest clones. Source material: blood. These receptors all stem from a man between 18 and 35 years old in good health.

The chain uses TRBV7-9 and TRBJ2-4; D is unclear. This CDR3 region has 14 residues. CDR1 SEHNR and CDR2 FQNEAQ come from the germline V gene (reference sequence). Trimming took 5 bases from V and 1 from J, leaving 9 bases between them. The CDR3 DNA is TGTGCCAGCAGCCCCCCCTCCGCCAAAAACATTCAGTACTTC. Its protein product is CASSPPSAKNIQYF.

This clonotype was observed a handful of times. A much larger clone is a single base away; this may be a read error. For the CDR3, the DNA is TGTACCAGCAGCCCCGGTGGGCAGGGCAATCAGCCCCAGCATTTT. Amino acid sequence: CTSSPGGQGNQPQHF. This rearrangement joins TRBV7-2 to TRBJ1-5; D is undetermined. CDR3 size: 15 residues. With 5 bases removed from V and 2 bases from J, the gap between germline ends came to 13 bases. The germline V gene has CDR1 SGHTA and CDR2 FQGNSA.

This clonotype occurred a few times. The CDR3 loop reads CASTPTGPEAFF. The CDR3 nucleotides are TGTGCCAGCACCCCAACGGGACCTGAAGCTTTCTTT. V gene TRBV7-2 combines with J gene TRBJ1-1; TRBD1 might be the D (5 bases). The CDR3 spans 12 residues. The germline V and J ends were trimmed by 7 bases and 6 bases, with 12 bases remaining between them. CDR1 SGHTA and CDR2 FQGNSA come from the germline V gene.

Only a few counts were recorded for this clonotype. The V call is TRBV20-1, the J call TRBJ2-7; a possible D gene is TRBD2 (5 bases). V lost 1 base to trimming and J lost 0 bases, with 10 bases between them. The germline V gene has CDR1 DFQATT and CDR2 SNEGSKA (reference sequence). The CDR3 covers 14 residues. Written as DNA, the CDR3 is TGCAGTGCTAGAGGACGGAGGAGCTCCTACGAGCAGTACTTC. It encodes CSARGRRSSYEQYF.

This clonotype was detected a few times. The CDR3: CSARLTGGLLSYNEQFF. The CDR3 nucleotides are TGCAGTGCTAGACTAACGGGGGGCCTGTTGTCCTACAATGAGCAGTTCTTC. The genes are TRBV20-1 and TRBJ2-1; D is perhaps TRBD2 (7 bases). The CDR3 length is 17 residues. Trimming stripped 2 bases from V and 1 base from J, with 18 bases between. Germline loops: CDR1 DFQATT, CDR2 SNEGSKA (reference sequence).

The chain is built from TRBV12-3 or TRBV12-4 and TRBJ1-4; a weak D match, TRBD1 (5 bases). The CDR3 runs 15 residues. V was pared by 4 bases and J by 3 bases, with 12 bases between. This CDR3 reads CASSYVGAPNEKLFF. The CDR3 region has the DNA TGTGCCAGCAGTTACGTCGGGGCCCCTAATGAAAAACTGTTTTTT.

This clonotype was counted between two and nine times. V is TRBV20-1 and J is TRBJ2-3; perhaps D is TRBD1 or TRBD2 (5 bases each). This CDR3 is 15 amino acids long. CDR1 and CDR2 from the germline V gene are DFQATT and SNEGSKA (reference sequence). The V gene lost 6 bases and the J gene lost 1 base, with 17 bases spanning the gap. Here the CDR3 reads CSAGAPGPRTDTQYF. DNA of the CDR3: TGCAGTGCGGGCGCTCCGGGACCTCGCACAGATACGCAGTATTTT.

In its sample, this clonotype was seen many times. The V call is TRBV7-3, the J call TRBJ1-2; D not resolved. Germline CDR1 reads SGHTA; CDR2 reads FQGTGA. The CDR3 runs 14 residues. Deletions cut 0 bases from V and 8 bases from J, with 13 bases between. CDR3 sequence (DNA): TGTGCCAGCAGCTTAACGCCGGGTTTAGAGGGCTACACCTTC. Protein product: CASSLTPGLEGYTF.

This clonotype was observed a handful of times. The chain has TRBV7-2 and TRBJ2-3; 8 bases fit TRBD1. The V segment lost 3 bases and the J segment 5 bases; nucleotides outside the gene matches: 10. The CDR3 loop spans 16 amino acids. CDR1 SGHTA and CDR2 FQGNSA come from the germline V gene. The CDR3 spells CASSLWTGKEKDTQYF. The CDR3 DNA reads TGTGCCAGCAGCTTGTGGACAGGGAAAGAAAAAGATACGCAGTATTTT.

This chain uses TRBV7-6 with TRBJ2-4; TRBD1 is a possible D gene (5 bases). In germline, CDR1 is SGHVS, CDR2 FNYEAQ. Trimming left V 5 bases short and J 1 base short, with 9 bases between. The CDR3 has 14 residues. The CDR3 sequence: CASSAGMAKNIQYF. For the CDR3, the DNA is TGTGCCAGCAGCGCAGGGATGGCCAAAAACATTCAGTACTTC.

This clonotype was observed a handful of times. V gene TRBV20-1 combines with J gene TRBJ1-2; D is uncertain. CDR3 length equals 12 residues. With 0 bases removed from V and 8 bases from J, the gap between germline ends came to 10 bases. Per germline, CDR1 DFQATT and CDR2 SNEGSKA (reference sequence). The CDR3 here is CSARDDVGGYTF. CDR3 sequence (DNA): TGCAGTGCTAGAGATGATGTTGGAGGCTACACCTTC.

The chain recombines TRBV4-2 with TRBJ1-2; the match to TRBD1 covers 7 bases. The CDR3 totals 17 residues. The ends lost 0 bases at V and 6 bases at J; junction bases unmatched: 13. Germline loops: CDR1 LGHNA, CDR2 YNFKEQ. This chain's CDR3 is CASSQETALGGGDGYTF. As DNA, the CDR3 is TGTGCCAGCAGCCAAGAAACGGCACTAGGGGGCGGTGATGGCTACACCTTC.

CDR3 nucleotide sequence: TGTGCCAGCAGCTGGGGTCCTACCTACGAGCAGTACTTC. It encodes CASSWGPTYEQYF. V usage is TRBV7-2 and J usage is TRBJ2-7; D not resolved. V dropped 4 bases and J dropped 2 bases, with 9 bases sitting between them. This CDR3 is 13 amino acids long. Germline-derived CDR1 and CDR2 are SGHTA and FQGNSA.

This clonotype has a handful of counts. The CDR3 DNA follows: TGTGCCAGCAGCTTCCCCCGGGACAGAAGTGGGTCCTACAATGAGCAGTTCTTC. It encodes CASSFPRDRSGSYNEQFF. The V and J genes are TRBV9 and TRBJ2-1; the match to TRBD1 covers 7 bases. Germline assignment: CDR1 SGDLS and CDR2 YYNGEE. The CDR3 runs to 18 residues. V gave up 4 bases and J gave up 1 base; unmatched junction bases: 14.

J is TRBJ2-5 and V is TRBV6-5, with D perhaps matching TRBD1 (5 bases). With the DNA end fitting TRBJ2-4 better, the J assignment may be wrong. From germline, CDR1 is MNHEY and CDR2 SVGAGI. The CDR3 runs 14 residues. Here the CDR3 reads CASSETVRKNIQYF. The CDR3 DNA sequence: TGTGCCAGCAGTGAGACAGTCAGAAAAAACATTCAGTACTTC.

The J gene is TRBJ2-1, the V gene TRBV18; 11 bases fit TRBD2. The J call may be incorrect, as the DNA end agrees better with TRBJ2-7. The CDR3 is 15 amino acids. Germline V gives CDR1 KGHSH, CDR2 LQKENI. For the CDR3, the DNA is TGTGCCAGCTCACCGACTAGCGGGGTATACAATGAGCAGTACTTC. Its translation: CASSPTSGVYNEQYF.

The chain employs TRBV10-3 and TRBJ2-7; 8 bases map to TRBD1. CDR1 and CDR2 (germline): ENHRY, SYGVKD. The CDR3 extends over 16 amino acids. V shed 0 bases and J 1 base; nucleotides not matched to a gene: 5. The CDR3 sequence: CAISESSWDRSYEQYF. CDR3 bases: TGTGCCATCAGTGAGTCAAGTTGGGACAGGTCCTACGAGCAGTACTTC.

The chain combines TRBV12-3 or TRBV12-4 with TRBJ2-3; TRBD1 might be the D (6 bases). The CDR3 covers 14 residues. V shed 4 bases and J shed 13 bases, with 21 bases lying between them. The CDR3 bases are TGTGCCAGCAGTTACAGGGCGAGAGCAGATGCGGAGTATTTT. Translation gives CASSYRARADAEYF.

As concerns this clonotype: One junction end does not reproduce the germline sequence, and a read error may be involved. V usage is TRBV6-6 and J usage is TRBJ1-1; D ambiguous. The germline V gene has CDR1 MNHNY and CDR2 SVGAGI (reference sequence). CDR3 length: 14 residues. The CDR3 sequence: CASRYSMGNTEAFF. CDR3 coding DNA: TGTGCCAGCAGGTACTCTATGGGGAACACTGAAGCTTTCTTT.

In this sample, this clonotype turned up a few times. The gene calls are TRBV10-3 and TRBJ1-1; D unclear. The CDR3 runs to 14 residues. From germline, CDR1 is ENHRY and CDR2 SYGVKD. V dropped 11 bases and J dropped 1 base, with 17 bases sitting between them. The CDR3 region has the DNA TGTGCCTCGGCAACCGGGCCCCGGAACACTGAAGCTTTCTTT. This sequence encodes CASATGPRNTEAFF.

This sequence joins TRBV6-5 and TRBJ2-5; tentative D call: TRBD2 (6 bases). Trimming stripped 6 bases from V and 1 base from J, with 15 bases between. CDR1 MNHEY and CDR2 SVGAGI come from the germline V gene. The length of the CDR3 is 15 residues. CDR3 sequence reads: CASRSTRLGQETQYF. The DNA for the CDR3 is TGTGCCAGCAGGTCTACCCGACTAGGCCAAGAGACCCAGTACTTC.

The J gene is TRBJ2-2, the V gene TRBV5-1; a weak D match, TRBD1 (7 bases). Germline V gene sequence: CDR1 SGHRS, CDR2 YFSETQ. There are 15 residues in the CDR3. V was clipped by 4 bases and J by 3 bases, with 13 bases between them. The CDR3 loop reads CASSLTGRHTGELFF. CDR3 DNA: TGCGCCAGCAGCCTGACAGGGAGGCACACCGGGGAGCTGTTTTTT.